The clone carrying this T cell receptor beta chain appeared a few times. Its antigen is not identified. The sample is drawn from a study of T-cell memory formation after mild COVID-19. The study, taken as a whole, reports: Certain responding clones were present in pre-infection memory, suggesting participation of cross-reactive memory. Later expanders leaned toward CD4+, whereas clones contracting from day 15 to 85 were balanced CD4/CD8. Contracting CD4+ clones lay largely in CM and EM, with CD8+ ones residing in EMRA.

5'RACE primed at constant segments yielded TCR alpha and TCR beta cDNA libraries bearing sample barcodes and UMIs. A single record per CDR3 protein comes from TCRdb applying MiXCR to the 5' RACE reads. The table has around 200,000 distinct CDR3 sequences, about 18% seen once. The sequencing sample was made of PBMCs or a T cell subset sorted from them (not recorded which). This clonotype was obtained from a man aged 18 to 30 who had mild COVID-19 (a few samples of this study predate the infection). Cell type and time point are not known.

The CDR3 is CASSFSHRNTEAFF. CDR3 in DNA: TGTGCCAGCAGCTTCAGCCACAGGAACACTGAAGCTTTCTTT. The V and J genes are TRBV7-3 and TRBJ1-1; no clear D. The CDR3 loop spans 14 amino acids. The V and J ends lost 3 bases and 1 base respectively, with 9 bases between them. In germline, CDR1 is SGHTA, CDR2 FQGTGA.